One and the same sample provided the 14 T cell receptor beta chains below, sequenced in a study of CD8 T cells in Susac syndrome (dated 2019 in TCRdb). Receptor amplification or capture employed the immunoSEQ multiplex PCR assay. RNA was extracted using the RNeasy kit, and about 0.5 to 1 microgram was reverse transcribed with random hexamers. TCRdb reanalyzed the raw reads on its own, using fastp at Q25 for trimming and MiXCR for clone calling, and kept in-frame beta chains. Identical CDR3 proteins give one entry, which carries the most common genes and DNA. This sample is represented by tens of thousands of distinct CDR3 sequences; roughly 91% of them were singletons. Clones ranked in the top ten supply approximately 0.52% of the sample. Sequencing was carried out using CD4+ T cells from PBMCs. Source of these receptors: a human donor with Susac syndrome.

The CDR3 loop is CASSPWVLAGQETQYF. As DNA, the CDR3 is TGTGCCAGCAGCCCCTGGGTCCTAGCGGGACAAGAGACCCAGTACTTC. The chain carries TRBV7-2 and TRBJ2-5; TRBD2 agrees at 9 bases. Trimming cost V 5 bases and J 2 bases; bases outside gene matches: 9. The CDR3 spans 16 residues. Germline V CDR1 and CDR2: SGHTA, FQGNSA.

Concerning this clonotype: An end of the junction differs from the germline gene, which may be a read error. This chain links TRBV7-9 with TRBJ2-7, with no clear D. CDR1 and CDR2 from the germline V gene are SEHNR and FQNEAQ (reference sequence). This CDR3 is 15 amino acids long. The CDR3 sequence: CASSDARGRARPLHF. CDR3 nucleotide sequence: TGTGCCAGCAGCGACGCGAGAGGTCGAGCCCGCCCTTTGCACTTC.

This chain links TRBV5-4 with TRBJ2-1; 10 positions match TRBD2. The CDR3 has 16 amino acids. V gave up 2 bases and J gave up 8 bases; unmatched junction bases: 10. Germline values: CDR1 SGHNT, CDR2 YYREEE (reference sequence). The CDR3 nucleotides read TGTGCCAGCAGCTTCGTGAGCGGGGGGGCCAAGGATGAGCAGTTCTTC. Its translation is CASSFVSGGAKDEQFF.

This chain links TRBV6-6 with TRBJ2-1, with 7 bases fitting TRBD1. Germline V CDR1 and CDR2: MNHNY, SVGAGI (reference sequence). After removal of 5 bases from V and 7 bases from J, the junction contained 8 bases not matched to a gene. The CDR3 contains 14 residues. The CDR3 bases are TGTGCCAGCAGTCCAACGACAGGGTGGAATGAGCAGTTCTTC. Amino acid sequence: CASSPTTGWNEQFF.

The J gene is TRBJ2-7, the V gene TRBV4-3, with a tentative D call TRBD2 (6 bases). Trimming took off 1 base at V and 4 bases at J, with 14 bases between the two ends. The CDR3 extends over 15 amino acids. Germline CDR1 reads LGHNA; CDR2 reads YSLEER. The CDR3 coding sequence is TGCGCCAGCAGCCAAGGGGGACTTGGGACTTACGAGCAGTACTTC. As protein: CASSQGGLGTYEQYF.

The chain recombines TRBV30 with TRBJ1-1; no clear D gene. The V gene's germline CDR1 is GTSNPN and CDR2 SVGIG (reference sequence). The V end lost 4 bases, the J end lost 5 bases, and 11 bases lay between the germline ends. The CDR3 covers 12 residues. In DNA form, the CDR3 reads TGTGCCTGGATAGGACGTTGGACTGAAGCTTTCTTT. As protein: CAWIGRWTEAFF.

This clonotype was found once. The V and J genes are TRBV7-2 and TRBJ2-1, with D possibly TRBD2 on 6 matching bases. Trimming removed 5 bases at V and 7 bases at J, with 15 bases between. There are 14 residues in the CDR3. Germline V gene sequence: CDR1 SGHTA, CDR2 FQGNSA. CDR3 DNA: TGTGCCAGCAGCGCGGGACGGATGGGGAATGAGCAGTTCTTC. Residues: CASSAGRMGNEQFF.

This chain uses TRBV7-3 with TRBJ2-1; D perhaps matches TRBD2 (6 bases). The CDR3 runs 18 residues. The V gene's germline CDR1 is SGHTA and CDR2 FQGTGA. V was clipped by 2 bases and J by 4 bases, with 21 bases between them. The CDR3 loop is CASSLAASPGAGYNEQFF. DNA of the CDR3: TGTGCCAGCAGCTTAGCGGCTAGCCCCGGGGCGGGATACAATGAGCAGTTCTTC.

The chain carries TRBV29-1 and TRBJ1-1; D unresolved. Deletions cut 4 bases from V and 1 base from J, with 16 bases between. This CDR3 contains 15 residues. Germline CDR1 reads SQVTM; CDR2 reads ANQGSEA. CDR3: CSVVSTGRRNTEAFF. CDR3 nucleotide sequence: TGCAGCGTTGTGTCAACGGGTAGGAGGAACACTGAAGCTTTCTTT. The full variable domain, with the rest looked up from reference TRBV29-1 and TRBJ1-1, is SAVISQKPSRDICQRGTSLTIQCQVDSQVTMMFWYRQQPGQSLTLIATANQGSEATYESGFVIDKFPISRPNLTFSTLTVSNMSPEDSSIYLCSVVSTGRRNTEAFFGQGTRLTVV.

V is TRBV6-1 and J is TRBJ2-7; 8 bases fit TRBD1. The trim removed 6 bases at V and 6 bases at J, leaving 13 bases unmatched. This CDR3 comprises 15 residues. Germline loops: CDR1 MNHNS, CDR2 SASEGT. In nucleotides, the CDR3 is TGTGCCAGCAGCACTGGCTCCCGGACAGGGAGCGAGCAGTACTTC. This sequence encodes CASSTGSRTGSEQYF.

The V gene is TRBV18, the J gene TRBJ2-5; D not certain. V was shortened by 4 bases and J by 4 bases, with 7 bases between the two germline ends. Per the germline V gene, CDR1 is KGHSH and CDR2 is LQKENI. The CDR3 is made up of 12 amino acids. CDR3 residues: CASSLEAETQYF. Here the CDR3 DNA reads TGTGCCAGCTCACTCGAGGCAGAGACCCAGTACTTC.

V usage is TRBV14 and J usage is TRBJ1-2, with TRBD1 as a possible D gene (5 bases). There are 16 residues in the CDR3. CDR1 SGHDN and CDR2 FVKESK come from the germline V gene. The V end lost 4 bases, the J end lost 4 bases, and 19 bases lay between the germline ends. CDR3: CASSLGSLRGGYGYTF. CDR3 coding DNA: TGTGCCAGCAGCCTGGGGTCCCTTCGGGGGGGCTATGGCTACACCTTC. The full variable domain, completed using reference TRBV14 and TRBJ1-2, is EAGVTQFPSHSVIEKGQTVTLRCDPISGHDNLYWYRRVMGKEIKFLLHFVKESKQDESGMPNNRFLAERTGGTYSTLKVQPAELEDSGVYFCASSLGSLRGGYGYTFGSGTRLTVV.

V and J are TRBV6-5 and TRBJ1-5; D gene unclear. V was clipped by 2 bases and J by 6 bases, with 8 bases between them. Germline V gene data show CDR1 as MNHEY and CDR2 as SVGAGI. The CDR3 loop spans 13 amino acids. The DNA for the CDR3 is TGTGCCAGCAGTTACGAGGGAACTCAGCCCCAGCATTTT. Its protein product is CASSYEGTQPQHF.

The gene calls are TRBV5-4 and TRBJ2-1; TRBD2 aligns across 13 bases. Trimming cost V 4 bases and J 8 bases; bases outside gene matches: 9. The CDR3 extends over 16 amino acids. Germline CDR1 SGHNT, CDR2 YYREEE (reference sequence). Here the CDR3 reads CASSRTSGRAVDEQFF. CDR3 bases: TGTGCCAGCAGCCGCACTAGCGGGAGGGCCGTGGATGAGCAGTTCTTC.